Each of the 10 T cell receptor beta chains below was sequenced from the same sample in a study of blood T cell repertoires in COVID-19. Using immunoSEQ multiplex PCR, the repertoire was profiled, and TCRdb retains in-frame clones only, with some absent. The sample contains 95,000 to 120,000 clones, 80% to 90% of which appear only once. Specimen: peripheral blood. These receptors were taken from a human donor in a cohort sampled during active COVID-19.

This clone has a handful of counts. The chain combines TRBV9 with TRBJ2-3; 7 nucleotides agree with TRBD2. After removal of 2 bases from V and 3 bases from J, the junction contained 12 bases not matched to a gene. Germline V CDR1 and CDR2: SGDLS, YYNGEE. The CDR3 is 17 residues long. CDR3 in amino acids: CASSVGVGLAETDTQYF. The CDR3 bases are TGTGCCAGCAGCGTGGGGGTCGGGCTAGCGGAAACAGATACGCAGTATTTT.

The gene calls are TRBV9 and TRBJ1-1, with 8 bases identical to TRBD1. The J segment lost 7 bases and the V segment lost 2 bases, leaving 13 bases of the junction unmatched. From germline, CDR1 is SGDLS and CDR2 YYNGEE. There are 16 residues in the CDR3. The CDR3 DNA is TGTGCCAGCAGCGTGGGTCAGGACAGGGTAAAGGGTGAAGCTTTCTTT. Amino acid sequence: CASSVGQDRVKGEAFF.

V is TRBV5-6 and J is TRBJ1-1, with a weak D call TRBD1 (6 bases). The CDR3 runs 15 residues. The V and J ends lost 1 base and 3 bases respectively, with 13 bases between them. Per the germline V gene, CDR1 is SGHDT and CDR2 is YYEEEE. The DNA of the CDR3 is TGTGCCAGCAGCTTGTTTGGGGAGGGGGACACTGAAGCTTTCTTT. Protein: CASSLFGEGDTEAFF. The full variable domain, its missing parts supplied by reference TRBV5-6 and TRBJ1-1, is DAGVTQSPTHLIKTRGQQVTLRCSPKSGHDTVSWYQQALGQGPQFIFQYYEEEERQRGNFPDRFSGHQFPNYSSELNVNALLLGDSALYLCASSLFGEGDTEAFFGQGTRLTVV.

The chain combines TRBV19 with TRBJ1-4; no clear D. Germline V gene lookup returns CDR1 LNHDA and CDR2 SQIVND (reference sequence). V lost 6 bases, J lost 10 bases, and 12 bases lay in between. The CDR3 consists of 12 residues. This CDR3 is CASRATRAKLFF. The CDR3 coding sequence is TGTGCCAGTAGGGCTACGAGGGCAAAACTGTTTTTT.

This rearrangement joins TRBV19 to TRBJ1-1, with D tentatively TRBD1 (6 bases). This CDR3 region has 15 residues. From germline, CDR1 is LNHDA and CDR2 SQIVND (reference sequence). V gave up 0 bases and J gave up 0 bases, with 8 bases separating them. CDR3 DNA sequence: TGTGCCAGTAGTATAGAGGACAGTCTGAACACTGAAGCTTTCTTT. As protein: CASSIEDSLNTEAFF.

The V and J genes are TRBV6-1 and TRBJ2-5; the D gene is possibly TRBD2 (6 bases). V lost 1 base, J lost 5 bases, and 17 bases lay in between. Germline CDR1 is MNHNS and CDR2 is SASEGT. The CDR3 length is 16 residues. This chain's CDR3 is CASSEGRGTGGETQYF. In nucleotides, the CDR3 is TGTGCCAGCAGTGAAGGTCGCGGGACCGGCGGGGAGACCCAGTACTTC.

J is TRBJ1-2 and V is TRBV25-1; D may be TRBD1 (6 bases). The germline V and J ends were trimmed by 4 bases and 6 bases, with 24 bases remaining between them. CDR1 MGHDK and CDR2 SYGVNS come from the germline V gene. The CDR3 covers 17 residues. The CDR3: CASSAYALGAPSDGYTF. The CDR3 DNA follows: TGTGCCAGCAGTGCCTATGCGTTGGGGGCTCCCTCCGATGGCTACACCTTC.

In DNA form, the CDR3 reads TGTGCCACACAACTAGCGGGAGGCACAGATACGCAGTATTTT. It encodes CATQLAGGTDTQYF. This chain connects TRBV13 to TRBJ2-3, with TRBD2 matching over 11 bases. The CDR3 consists of 14 residues. V shed 10 bases, J shed 1 base, and the junction held 4 bases outside the gene matches. Germline CDR1 and CDR2: PRHDT and FYEKMQ (reference sequence).

This chain connects TRBV3-1 (or the pseudogene TRBV3-2) to TRBJ1-2, with a possible D match to TRBD1 (6 bases). Germline CDR1 and CDR2: LGHDT and YNNKEL (reference sequence). The CDR3 has 13 residues. Trimming took off 3 bases at V and 4 bases at J, with 9 bases between the two ends. The CDR3 sequence is CASSHTGIYGYTF. DNA of the CDR3: TGTGCCAGCAGCCACACAGGGATCTATGGCTACACCTTC.

The CDR3 DNA reads as TGTGCCACCAGTGACTCCGGGACAGGCCACTACGAGCAGTACTTC. Translation: CATSDSGTGHYEQYF. The chain combines TRBV24-1 with TRBJ2-7; 8 bases line up with TRBD1. The germline V gene encodes CDR1 KGHDR and CDR2 SFDVKD. V gave up 4 bases and J gave up 3 bases; unmatched junction bases: 7. The CDR3 length is 15 residues.